This T cell receptor (beta chain) was captured in a study of CD8 T cells in Susac syndrome (dated by TCRdb to between 2017 and 2020). Background on the whole study: The study used repertoire sequencing to test whether antigen drove CD8+ T cell activation and differentiation in Susac syndrome. The study compared CD8+ T cell repertoire clonality among 12 healthy donors, roughly 14 Susac syndrome patients and some 16 multiple sclerosis patients.

RNA was extracted with the RNeasy kit and roughly 0.5 to 1 ug was reverse transcribed using random hexamers. The immunoSEQ multiplex PCR assay, which covers 54 Vbeta and 13 Jbeta segments, was used to amplify TCR beta CDR3 regions. To correct PCR amplification bias, a synthetic template baseline was used for both primer optimization and computational correction. In the paper's pipeline: Reads were annotated to V, D and J genes according to IMGT and were analyzed with immunoSEQ Analyzer, with only productive sequences retained. Clonality was calculated as one minus the Shannon entropy normalized by log2 of the number of productive unique sequences. For each patient and control, public and private clones were evaluated within the 100 most prevalent clones. Susac-specific clones were defined as absent from healthy and MS cohorts, some 1,000 published viral clones and other ImmuneACCESS disease sequences. The public reads were reprocessed in TCRdb via fastp at Q25 and MiXCR, keeping in-frame beta chains. Each CDR3 protein appears once, grouped with its most common genes and DNA. TCRdb, rather than the study authors, made the V and J calls. Within this sample are approximately 140,000 distinct CDR3 sequences, with approximately 93% of them counted one time only. The ten largest clonotypes hold over 0.25% of the sample.

The CDR3 contains 12 residues, cysteine and phenylalanine counted. Solely the CDR3 DNA is kept, with 36 bases framed from the first base. At the junction V is shortened by 2 bases and J by 7 bases, with 9 bases in between. The germline V gene gives CDR1 as LGHNA and CDR2 as YNFKEQ. High-throughput TCR beta sequencing profiled peripheral blood CD8+ and CD4+ T cells from healthy donors, Susac syndrome patients and multiple sclerosis patients. Healthy donors were included as age- and sex-matched controls. Bulk CD8+ and CD4+ T cells were purified by magnetic negative isolation, whereas CD8+ TEMRA cells were enriched by FACS. Blood was collected in EDTA tubes and processed within 24 hours, with PBMCs isolated through density gradient centrifugation. PBMCs intended for TCR sequencing were frozen in liquid nitrogen and were later thawed in a 37 degrees C water bath. The sorted or isolated CD4+, CD8+ and CD8+ TEMRA cells had a purity of 90% or higher.

The paper's findings and limits, for the study overall: The TCR sequencing and HLA analysis was acknowledged to have included a relatively small number of individuals.

Comment on this clonotype: Its cognate antigen has yet to be identified. The record has no base qualities; no much larger clone is one base away.

Recombination connected TRBV4-2 to TRBJ2-7, with no confidently assigned D gene. This sequence was found in a human donor in good health. The sequencing sample was made of CD8+ T cells from PBMCs. The nucleotides read TGTGCCAGCAGCCAACCTCACGGGGAGCAGTACTTC. Translated, this is CASSQPHGEQYF.